This T cell receptor beta chain was found in a study of shared clonotypes between healthy human individuals (dated by TCRdb to 2020 to 2022). Regarding the study in general: The cohort included three men and two women between 18 and 49 years of age. For each donor, three plates each were used for CD4 naive and CD4 memory, two plates were used for CD8 naive, and one plate was used for CD8 memory. Blood TCR repertoires of several healthy adults were deeply sequenced to estimate repertoire size and the extent of clonotype sharing between individuals. Libraries were prepared and TCR repertoires were sequenced by different laboratories using diverse techniques, in order to increase sequencing depth and limit assay-specific biases. Between about 0.9 and 8.9 billion PBMCs per donor were obtained by leukapheresis. Overall study outcomes, separate from this receptor: Only blood was sampled, and tissue TCR repertoires likely differ from those in blood. Pairwise subsampling indicated that sequencing depth was expected to affect the degree of clonotype sharing among donors. Even with the large sequencing depth, rarefaction of the sorted-subset datasets indicated that sequencing was incomplete. The small number of donors limited the genetic and exposure-history diversity represented. Estimated clonotype richness was generally larger for naive than for memory subsets. Clonotypes shared by all four sorted-subset donors showed higher generation probabilities than non-shared clonotypes. Across a handful of donors, approximately 4.6% of naive CD4, over 3% of naive CD8, approximately 2.5% of memory CD4, and roughly 0.4% of memory CD8 clonotypes were shared.

The donors were healthy, HIV-negative adults with no recently reported acute infections or vaccinations. Every donor was a Caucasian adult residing in Nashville, Tennessee, USA. Magnetic negative selection was used to enrich CD4+ T cells, after which naive cells were positively selected on CD45RA and the negative fraction became the memory subset. After blood collection by leukapheresis, PBMCs were isolated using Ficoll-Histopaque density gradient centrifugation and then cryopreserved in the vapor phase of liquid nitrogen. Analytical flow cytometry was used to check the purity and quantity of each magnetically sorted T cell population. Genomic DNA was isolated from each sorted fraction and quantified by UV absorbance on a Nanodrop 2000c. Turning to this clone: Its antigen remains unidentified. No base qualities exist here, and no much larger clone lies one base off it.

TCR CDR3 regions were amplified from genomic DNA by multiplex PCR using the deep immunoSEQ assay. For each cell subset, the extracted genomic DNA was distributed evenly across all wells of several immunoSEQ 96-well plates, and each plate served as one replicate. For sorted subsets, 150 to 250 ng genomic DNA, equal to 30,000 or so T cell genomes, was loaded into each replicate PCR. The purified libraries were quantified using a Qubit 3.0 fluorometer, sized with a Bioanalyzer 2100, and then quantified again using the KAPA Library Quantification kit. Every immunoSEQ 96-well plate was sequenced on a dedicated single-read 150-cycle Illumina NextSeq 550 flow cell. The paper's data handling went like this. Because the immunoSEQ output held only junctional sequences and lacked quality scores, the filtering could not match the filtering applied to full-length reads. To assign V/J genes and CDR3, sequences were annotated against IMGT germline references using PyIR, a Python wrapper for IgBLAST v1.9. Any read was removed if the V/J assignment was weak (E-value above 1e-6), the CDR3 was missing, or the read contained stop codons, out-of-frame junctions, or ambiguous translated residues. V3J clonotypes were defined as sequences sharing the same inferred V gene, J gene, and CDR3 amino acid sequence. The percentage overlap between two repertoires was calculated by dividing the number of shared unique clonotypes by the size of the smaller repertoire. Three approaches were used to assess repertoire richness: RTK rarefaction, the Chao1 estimator, and Recon v2.1 estimates of unobserved clonotypes. For all TCRbeta clonotypes obtained by the gDNA method from a few donors, generation probabilities were computed with OLGA. TCRdb took this table from immuneACCESS and kept in-frame rearrangements with V and J called. Such tables lack part of the clones; where checked against another copy, unresolved V genes explain under half of the gap, and the rest is unexplained. V and J calls and clone size are given by that table; D and trimming were obtained from the DNA. For this sample the table gives around 1.5 million clones, of which 95% to 99% were detected only once. The leading ten clones occupy approximately 0.44% of the sample.

The trim is 6 bases for V and 5 bases for J, with a gap of 10 bases between the germline ends. The CDR3 spans 12 residues, from the cysteine through the phenylalanine. Kept here is only the CDR3 DNA, which spans 36 bases and is read in frame from base 1. For CDR1 and CDR2, the germline V gene lists ENHRY and SYGVKD. The TCR comes from a young man in good health. Specimen: naive CD4+ T cells sorted from blood. What this sample's cell subset or site label stands for: CD45RA+ positively selected. The chain uses TRBV10-3 and TRBJ2-5, with TRBD1 perhaps the D gene, on 6 matching bases. CDR3 loop: CAIRGAGETQYF. The sequenced DNA is TGTGCCATCAGGGGGGCTGGGGAGACCCAGTACTTC.